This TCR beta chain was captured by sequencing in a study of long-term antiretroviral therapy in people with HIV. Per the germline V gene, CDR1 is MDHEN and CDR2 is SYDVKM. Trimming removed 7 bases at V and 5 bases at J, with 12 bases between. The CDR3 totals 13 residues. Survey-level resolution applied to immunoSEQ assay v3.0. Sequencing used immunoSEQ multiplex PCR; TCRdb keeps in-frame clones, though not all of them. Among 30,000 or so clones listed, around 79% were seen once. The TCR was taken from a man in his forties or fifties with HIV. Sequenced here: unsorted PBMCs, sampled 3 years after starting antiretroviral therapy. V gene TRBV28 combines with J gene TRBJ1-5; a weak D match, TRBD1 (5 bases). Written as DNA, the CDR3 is TGTGCCAGCACCCCCCGAGGGGATCAGCCCCAGCATTTT. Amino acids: CASTPRGDQPQHF.